A selection of T cell receptor beta chains follows, all from one sample in a study of blood T cells in healthy people across ages. TCRdb reprocessed the 5' RACE reads with MiXCR, giving one entry per CDR3 protein. The repertoire holds about 780,000 distinct CDR3 sequences, with more than 35% as singletons. Sequenced material: blood. These receptors originate from a man older than 75 in good health. Both conserved end residues are part of each CDR3. A D gene is named only where the DNA matches it firmly. Clone size is not always given. Where it is, it says once, few, many or a class for expanded clones.

TGTGCCAGCAGCCAAGAACCGCCAGACCGAAATCAAGAGACCCAGTACTTC | CASSQEPPDRNQETQYF | NA | TRBV4-2 | NA | TRBJ2-5 | 17
TGCGCCAGCAGCTTGGTTCCCGGGGAGGAAAAGGTCAATCAGCCCCAGCATTTT | CASSLVPGEEKVNQPQHF | NA | TRBV5-1 | NA | TRBJ1-5 | 18
TGTGCCATCAGTGAGGGCAGGGAGGGGGATTCACCCCTCCACTTT | CAISEGREGDSPLHF | NA | TRBV10-3 | NA | TRBJ1-6 | 15
TGTGCCACCAGTGCGTACATCTTAAAACAGGGTGGGACCTACAATGAGCAGTTCTTC | CATSAYILKQGGTYNEQFF | NA | TRBV24-1 | NA | TRBJ2-1 | 19
TGCGCCAGCAGCCACCCATGGGGGGCAGACTCACCCCTCCACTTT | CASSHPWGADSPLHF | NA | TRBV4-1 | NA | TRBJ1-6 | 15
TGTGCCAGCAGCCCTCGATCGGGACACATCTACGAGCAGTACTTC | CASSPRSGHIYEQYF | NA | TRBV7-2 | NA | TRBJ2-7 | 15
TGCGCCAGCAGCTTGTATGGGGCTCCCGGGGAGCTGTTTTTT | CASSLYGAPGELFF | NA | TRBV5-1 | NA | TRBJ2-2 | 14
TGTGTCTGGGAGACAGGACAAGAGACCCAGTACTTC | CVWETGQETQYF | NA | TRBV30 | once | TRBJ2-5 | 12
TGTGCCATCAGTGTAACCCTGGGGGAGACCCAGTACTTC | CAISVTLGETQYF | NA | TRBV10-3 | NA | TRBJ2-5 | 13
TGTGCCAGCAGTTACCGAAGCCCCTACAATGAGCAGTACTTC | CASSYRSPYNEQYF | NA | TRBV25-1 | NA | TRBJ2-7 | 14
TGCGCCAGCAGCCAGCGGTTAGCGGGACCGGGGGAGCAGTACTTC | CASSQRLAGPGEQYF | TRBD2 | TRBV4-1 | NA | TRBJ2-4 | 15
TGTGCCAGCAGTTACGAGGGAATGTACGAGCAGTACTTC | CASSYEGMYEQYF | NA | TRBV6-6 | many | TRBJ2-7 | 13
TGTGCCAGCAGTTACGGGGCAGGAACCCGAGGGGACTATGGCTACACCTTC | CASSYGAGTRGDYGYTF | NA | TRBV6-5 | NA | TRBJ1-2 | 17
TGTGCCAGCAGTTACTCGATCAGGGATCAAGATACGCAGTATTTT | CASSYSIRDQDTQYF | NA | TRBV6-6 | few | TRBJ2-3 | 15
TGCGCCAGCAGCTTGCAGGGGGAAGTGATTACGGCAGAGACCCAGTACTTC | CASSLQGEVITAETQYF | TRBD1 | TRBV5-1 | NA | TRBJ2-5 | 17
TGTGCCAGCAGTTTAGCAGGGGTTGGGGCTAACTATGGCTACACCTTC | CASSLAGVGANYGYTF | NA | TRBV12-3/TRBV12-4 | NA | TRBJ1-2 | 16
TGCGCCAGCAGCTATCGGACAGGGGACACAGATACGCAGTATTTT | CASSYRTGDTDTQYF | TRBD1 | TRBV5-1 | NA | TRBJ2-3 | 15
TGCAGCGTTGAAAGGGCAGGCTATGGCTACACCTTC | CSVERAGYGYTF | NA | TRBV29-1 | NA | TRBJ1-2 | 12
TGTGCCAGCAGCTTAGCCTCGTACAATGAGCAGTACTTC | CASSLASYNEQYF | NA | TRBV7-2 | NA | TRBJ2-7 | 13
TGCGCCAGCAGCTTGGAACTAGCGGGAGGCCTTATTCAAGAGACCCAGTACTTC | CASSLELAGGLIQETQYF | TRBD2 | TRBV5-1 | few | TRBJ2-5 | 18
TGTGCCAGCAGCCCCGCGGGGACTAGCGGTACTTACGAGCAGTACTTC | CASSPAGTSGTYEQYF | TRBD2 | TRBV9 | NA | TRBJ2-7 | 16
TGCAGTGCTAGAGGGGGGAGGCAGGTCGCCATGAACACTGAAGCTTTCTTT | CSARGGRQVAMNTEAFF | NA | TRBV20-1 | few | TRBJ1-1 | 17
TGCAGTGCCTCCCGGGGCTCCCGGCCCTACGAGCAGTACTTC | CSASRGSRPYEQYF | NA | TRBV20-1 | NA | TRBJ2-7 | 14
TGCAGTGCTAAGGGGTCGGGACAGGCTAATGCAAAACTGTTTTTT | CSAKGSGQANAKLFF | TRBD1 | TRBV20-1 | once | TRBJ1-4 | 15
TGTGTCAGCAGACCCAACGGGAGCCCCGACGAGCAGTTCTTC | CVSRPNGSPDEQFF | NA | TRBV7-2 | NA | TRBJ2-1 | 14
TGCAGCGTTGATGGGAGACTAGCTATCGGTGAGCAGTTCTTC | CSVDGRLAIGEQFF | TRBD2 | TRBV29-1 | many | TRBJ2-1 | 14
TGTGCCAGCAGTTCCTTGGGGGGCAGATATGGCTACACCTTC | CASSSLGGRYGYTF | NA | TRBV28 | NA | TRBJ1-2 | 14
TGTGCCAGCAGCAAAGTTCTCACCCTACCCTGGACCTCTCCGTCTAACACCGGGGAGCTGTTTTTT | CASSKVLTLPWTSPSNTGELFF | NA | TRBV21-1 | NA | TRBJ2-2 | 22
TGTGCCAGCAGTTTAGGGGAGTTTTCGGGAGAGACCCAGTACTTC | CASSLGEFSGETQYF | NA | TRBV28 | NA | TRBJ2-5 | 15
TGTGCCAGCAGTATCGGGAGGACTAGCCATTCCGAGCAGTACTTC | CASSIGRTSHSEQYF | TRBD2 | TRBV12-3/TRBV12-4 | NA | TRBJ2-7 | 15
TGCAGCGCTCAAGAGGGGACAGGGAATCTCATTCAGTACTTC | CSAQEGTGNLIQYF | TRBD1 | TRBV29-1 | many | TRBJ2-4 | 14
TGTGCCAGCAGCGTAAATCACCAAGAGACCCAGTACTTC | CASSVNHQETQYF | NA | TRBV7-3 | NA | TRBJ2-5 | 13
TGTGCCAGCAGCCAAAGCGACAGGGGCACAGATACGCAGTATTTT | CASSQSDRGTDTQYF | TRBD1 | TRBV3-1 | NA | TRBJ2-3 | 15
TGCAGCGGTCAGGGAGGCACTGAAGCTTTCTTT | CSGQGGTEAFF | NA | TRBV29-1 | many | TRBJ1-1 | 11
TGCGCCAGCAGCCAAGAACCGGCGGGAGGGGGGTATCCCGAGCAGTACTTC | CASSQEPAGGGYPEQYF | TRBD2 | TRBV4-1 | NA | TRBJ2-7 | 17
TGTGCCATCGCACTAGCGGGAGGTATGTCCCCCAACGAGCAGTACTTC | CAIALAGGMSPNEQYF | TRBD2 | TRBV10-3 | many | TRBJ2-7 | 16
TGTGCCAGCAGTTTAGCTTACCCGATCTACGAGCAGTACTTC | CASSLAYPIYEQYF | NA | TRBV12-3/TRBV12-4 | many | TRBJ2-7 | 14
TGTGCCAGCAGCGAGACAGGGCAAGCCTACGAGCAGTACTTC | CASSETGQAYEQYF | TRBD1 | TRBV7-9 | many | TRBJ2-7 | 14
TGTGCCAGCAGCGCGGGGGACACCCGAGGAGAAGAGCAGTACTTC | CASSAGDTRGEEQYF | NA | TRBV9 | few | TRBJ2-5 | 15
TGTGCCAGCAGCCTAGCGGGGGGGCCGGAAAATGAGCAGTTCTTC | CASSLAGGPENEQFF | TRBD2 | TRBV3-1 | NA | TRBJ2-1 | 15
TGTGCCAGCAGCGTGCCGGACAGGGGGCATGAGCAGTACTTC | CASSVPDRGHEQYF | TRBD1 | TRBV9 | once | TRBJ2-5 | 14
TGTGCCATCAGCGAACCCAGGATCGGCTACGAGCAGTACTTC | CAISEPRIGYEQYF | NA | TRBV10-3 | NA | TRBJ2-7 | 14
TGCAGTGCTAGAGCTCCCCCGGAAGGGGCGAACTATGGCTACACCTTC | CSARAPPEGANYGYTF | NA | TRBV20-1 | NA | TRBJ1-2 | 16
TGCGCCAGCAGCAAGGGACTCGGCGATGAAAAACTGTTTTTT | CASSKGLGDEKLFF | NA | TRBV5-1 | few | TRBJ1-4 | 14
TGTGCCATCAGTGGAACAGGGCTTACCTACGAGCAGTTCTTC | CAISGTGLTYEQFF | NA | TRBV10-3 | NA | TRBJ2-1 | 14
TGTGCCAGCAGCATCCCCAGCGGTGGAGGGAGCTCCTACAATGAGCAGTTCTTC | CASSIPSGGGSSYNEQFF | NA | TRBV7-2 | NA | TRBJ2-1 | 18
TGCAGTGCTAGAGGGTCCGGGAGGGCCCCAGATACGCAGTATTTT | CSARGSGRAPDTQYF | TRBD2 | TRBV20-1 | NA | TRBJ2-3 | 15
TGCAGCGGGTCCAAGGAAAGGACAGATACGCAGTATTTT | CSGSKERTDTQYF | NA | TRBV29-1 | NA | TRBJ2-3 | 13
TGTGCCAGCAGCAGCTCACCCCGCGGCGGAAGCGCCGGGGAGCTGTTTTTT | CASSSSPRGGSAGELFF | NA | TRBV7-2 | few | TRBJ2-2 | 17
TGCAGCGCAGCCCTAGCGGGAGTATACAATGAGCAGTTCTTC | CSAALAGVYNEQFF | TRBD2 | TRBV29-1 | NA | TRBJ2-1 | 14
TGTGCCAGCAGACCTGGACTAGCGGGAGGCCACGAGCAGTACTTC | CASRPGLAGGHEQYF | TRBD2 | TRBV12-3/TRBV12-4 | NA | TRBJ2-7 | 15